This T cell receptor (beta chain) was found in a study of cytomegalovirus exposure and HLA in healthy donors. Study-wide points: Most TCR beta V segments were productive about 90% or about 30% of the time in an earlier analysis.

As regards this clone: What it binds is not known.

PCR amplification relied on 60 Vbeta primers (plus 13 Jbeta primers). Repertoires were generated with immunoSEQ multiplex PCR, while TCRdb's copy carries only in-frame clones and drops some. The profile shows under 150,000 clones, roughly three quarters of them singletons. The CDR3 has 15 amino acids. V shed 2 bases and J shed 4 bases, with 13 bases lying between them. Germline loops: CDR1 SGHNT, CDR2 YYREEE (reference sequence). The clonotype was recovered from a woman aged 60 to 75 in good health and CMV-seronegative. This chain links TRBV5-4 with TRBJ1-5; TRBD1 is a possible D gene (6 bases). Sequenced: PBMCs. DNA of the CDR3: TGTGCCAGCAGCTTCGGGTCAGGGGCGAATCAGCCCCAGCATTTT. As protein: CASSFGSGANQPQHF.